The rows below give T cell receptor beta chains drawn from one sample of a study of CD8+ T cells in alopecia areata. TCRdb's copy holds only in-frame clones and misses some; the assay was immunoSEQ multiplex PCR. Among about 40,000 clones listed, roughly 90% were seen once. The sequenced sample was CD8+ T cells sorted from blood, obtained at week 24, from a patient treated with tofacitinib. The source of these receptors is a human donor with alopecia areata. Both conserved end residues are part of each CDR3. The order of the fields is J gene, V gene, clone size, D gene, CDR3 protein, CDR3 DNA. D genes are given only for firm matches. Clone size is stated in some rows and not others, as once, few, many or a class when expanded.

J gene: TRBJ2-7; V gene: TRBV6-5; clone size: NA; D gene: NA; CDR3 protein: CASSYRSGGTYEQYF; CDR3 DNA: TGTGCCAGCAGTTACCGATCCGGGGGAACCTACGAGCAGTACTTC
J gene: TRBJ2-7; V gene: TRBV27; clone size: NA; D gene: TRBD2; CDR3 protein: CASSFWTSGGKYEQYF; CDR3 DNA: TGTGCCAGCAGTTTTTGGACTAGCGGGGGGAAATACGAGCAGTACTTC
J gene: TRBJ2-5; V gene: TRBV7-9; clone size: NA; D gene: NA; CDR3 protein: CASSFGHPGQETQYF; CDR3 DNA: TGTGCCAGCAGCTTCGGCCACCCCGGCCAAGAGACCCAGTACTTC
J gene: TRBJ2-5; V gene: TRBV29-1; clone size: few; D gene: NA; CDR3 protein: CSARDWEETQYF; CDR3 DNA: TGCAGCGCACGGGACTGGGAAGAGACCCAGTACTTC
J gene: TRBJ2-5; V gene: TRBV11-2; clone size: NA; D gene: TRBD2; CDR3 protein: CASRGRGGSEKTQYF; CDR3 DNA: TGTGCCAGCAGGGGGCGGGGGGGCTCAGAGAAGACCCAGTACTTC
J gene: TRBJ1-2; V gene: TRBV5-4; clone size: NA; D gene: NA; CDR3 protein: CASSLSNINYGYTF; CDR3 DNA: TGTGCCAGCAGCTTGAGCAATATTAACTATGGCTACACCTTC
J gene: TRBJ2-2; V gene: TRBV7-3; clone size: NA; D gene: NA; CDR3 protein: CASSPAGAGELFF; CDR3 DNA: TGTGCCAGCAGCCCGGCGGGCGCCGGGGAGCTGTTTTTT
J gene: TRBJ2-7; V gene: TRBV7-9; clone size: NA; D gene: NA; CDR3 protein: CASSRADTLSYEQYF; CDR3 DNA: TGTGCCAGCAGCCGAGCCGACACCCTCTCCTACGAGCAGTACTTC
J gene: TRBJ2-3; V gene: TRBV27; clone size: NA; D gene: NA; CDR3 protein: CASSLGVSTDTQYF; CDR3 DNA: TGTGCCAGCAGTTTGGGAGTGAGCACAGATACGCAGTATTTT
J gene: TRBJ2-3; V gene: TRBV28; clone size: once; D gene: TRBD2; CDR3 protein: CASSLGLTGTSGPTDTQYF; CDR3 DNA: TGTGCCAGCAGTTTGGGGCTGACCGGGACTAGCGGACCCACAGATACGCAGTATTTT
J gene: TRBJ2-7; V gene: TRBV14; clone size: NA; D gene: NA; CDR3 protein: CASSLASYEQYF; CDR3 DNA: TGTGCCAGCAGCCTCGCCTCCTACGAGCAGTACTTC
J gene: TRBJ2-1; V gene: TRBV28; clone size: few; D gene: NA; CDR3 protein: CASSLGERDYEQFF; CDR3 DNA: TGTGCCAGCAGTTTGGGCGAGCGTGATTATGAGCAGTTCTTC
J gene: TRBJ1-2; V gene: TRBV6-5; clone size: NA; D gene: NA; CDR3 protein: CASSYSPRYGYTF; CDR3 DNA: TGTGCCAGCAGTTACTCGCCCAGATATGGCTACACCTTC
J gene: TRBJ2-3; V gene: TRBV28; clone size: once; D gene: TRBD2; CDR3 protein: CASSLSLLAGGTDTQYF; CDR3 DNA: TGTGCCAGCAGTTTGTCCCTGCTAGCGGGGGGCACAGATACGCAGTATTTT
J gene: TRBJ2-6; V gene: TRBV16; clone size: NA; D gene: NA; CDR3 protein: CASSQSGTSGANVLTF; CDR3 DNA: TGTGCCAGCAGCCAATCGGGCACCTCAGGGGCCAACGTCCTGACTTTC
J gene: TRBJ1-1; V gene: TRBV11-1; clone size: once; D gene: NA; CDR3 protein: CASSPRGVTEAFF; CDR3 DNA: TGTGCCAGCAGCCCCCGCGGGGTCACTGAAGCTTTCTTT
J gene: TRBJ2-1; V gene: TRBV4-3; clone size: NA; D gene: TRBD2; CDR3 protein: CASSQELAGGSNEQFF; CDR3 DNA: TGCGCCAGCAGCCAAGAACTAGCGGGGGGGAGTAATGAGCAGTTCTTC
J gene: TRBJ2-3; V gene: TRBV7-9; clone size: NA; D gene: TRBD2; CDR3 protein: CANSFQRGGMADTQYF; CDR3 DNA: TGTGCCAACAGCTTTCAGCGGGGGGGCATGGCAGATACGCAGTATTTT
J gene: TRBJ2-1; V gene: TRBV5-5; clone size: NA; D gene: TRBD2; CDR3 protein: CASSPVGQGGWQFF; CDR3 DNA: TGTGCCAGCAGCCCTGTGGGCCAGGGAGGGTGGCAGTTCTTC
J gene: TRBJ2-3; V gene: TRBV7-9; clone size: NA; D gene: TRBD2; CDR3 protein: CASSRAGVLPTQYF; CDR3 DNA: TGTGCCAGCAGCCGAGCGGGGGTCCTCCCCACGCAGTATTTT
J gene: TRBJ1-2; V gene: TRBV28; clone size: NA; D gene: NA; CDR3 protein: CASSLKGINYGYTF; CDR3 DNA: TGTGCCAGCAGTTTAAAGGGGATAAACTATGGCTACACCTTC
J gene: TRBJ2-7; V gene: TRBV6-1; clone size: NA; D gene: TRBD2; CDR3 protein: CASSGLAGAYEQYF; CDR3 DNA: TGTGCCAGCAGTGGACTAGCGGGGGCTTACGAGCAGTACTTC
J gene: TRBJ2-5; V gene: TRBV21-1; clone size: once; D gene: NA; CDR3 protein: CASPESGPRWIVLAVSVGGTQYF; CDR3 DNA: TGTGCCAGCCCCGAATCCGGTCCCCGCTGGATCGTCCTAGCGGTCTCGGTGGGTGGGACCCAGTACTTC
J gene: TRBJ2-3; V gene: TRBV7-9; clone size: NA; D gene: NA; CDR3 protein: CASSSRLGHLDTQYF; CDR3 DNA: TGTGCCAGCAGCTCCAGACTAGGTCACTTAGATACGCAGTATTTT
J gene: TRBJ1-5; V gene: TRBV6-5; clone size: NA; D gene: NA; CDR3 protein: CASYSGSNQPQHF; CDR3 DNA: TGTGCCAGTTACTCGGGGAGCAATCAGCCCCAGCATTTT
J gene: TRBJ2-7; V gene: TRBV4-1; clone size: NA; D gene: TRBD1; CDR3 protein: CASSPWTGSVPEQYF; CDR3 DNA: TGCGCCAGCAGCCCCTGGACAGGTTCGGTCCCCGAGCAGTACTTC
J gene: TRBJ2-7; V gene: TRBV7-2; clone size: once; D gene: TRBD1; CDR3 protein: CASSPTGSYEQYF; CDR3 DNA: TGTGCCAGCAGCCCGACAGGGTCCTACGAGCAGTACTTC
J gene: TRBJ2-2; V gene: TRBV19; clone size: NA; D gene: NA; CDR3 protein: CASTIREGAGELFF; CDR3 DNA: TGTGCCAGTACGATCAGGGAAGGGGCCGGGGAGCTGTTTTTT
J gene: TRBJ2-7; V gene: TRBV28; clone size: NA; D gene: TRBD1; CDR3 protein: CASGMGTGVYEQYF; CDR3 DNA: TGTGCCAGCGGGATGGGGACAGGGGTCTACGAGCAGTACTTC
J gene: TRBJ2-5; V gene: TRBV7-2; clone size: NA; D gene: NA; CDR3 protein: CASSVRGDPQETQYF; CDR3 DNA: TGTGCCAGCAGTGTAAGGGGGGACCCCCAAGAGACCCAGTACTTC
J gene: TRBJ2-7; V gene: TRBV7-2; clone size: NA; D gene: NA; CDR3 protein: CASSLSRLDEQYF; CDR3 DNA: TGTGCCAGCAGCTTATCCCGTTTAGACGAGCAGTACTTC
J gene: TRBJ2-1; V gene: TRBV19; clone size: NA; D gene: TRBD2; CDR3 protein: CASSIETSRSSYNEQFF; CDR3 DNA: TGTGCCAGTAGTATTGAGACTAGCAGGAGCTCCTACAATGAGCAGTTCTTC
J gene: TRBJ1-2; V gene: TRBV16; clone size: NA; D gene: NA; CDR3 protein: CASSHTQTGGYTF; CDR3 DNA: TGTGCCAGCAGCCACACCCAGACGGGTGGCTACACCTTC
J gene: TRBJ2-3; V gene: TRBV5-1; clone size: once; D gene: TRBD2; CDR3 protein: CASSSFYRGGKFTDTQYF; CDR3 DNA: TGCGCCAGCAGCTCCTTTTATCGGGGGGGCAAGTTCACAGATACGCAGTATTTT
J gene: TRBJ2-3; V gene: TRBV7-9; clone size: NA; D gene: TRBD2; CDR3 protein: CASSLEGLALSDTQYF; CDR3 DNA: TGTGCCAGCAGCTTAGAGGGACTAGCTCTTTCAGATACGCAGTATTTT
J gene: TRBJ2-7; V gene: TRBV7-6; clone size: NA; D gene: TRBD2; CDR3 protein: CASSSGAGVSSYEQYF; CDR3 DNA: TGTGCCAGCAGCTCCGGGGCGGGGGTAAGCTCCTACGAGCAGTACTTC
J gene: TRBJ2-7; V gene: TRBV27; clone size: NA; D gene: NA; CDR3 protein: CASSSGASNHEQYF; CDR3 DNA: TGTGCCAGCAGCTCAGGGGCATCAAACCACGAGCAGTACTTC
J gene: TRBJ2-1; V gene: TRBV7-9; clone size: NA; D gene: NA; CDR3 protein: CASSQTDSTSSYNEQFF; CDR3 DNA: TGTGCCAGCAGCCAGACGGACTCTACTAGCTCCTACAATGAGCAGTTCTTC
J gene: TRBJ2-2; V gene: TRBV7-9; clone size: NA; D gene: NA; CDR3 protein: CASSAGNTGELFF; CDR3 DNA: TGTGCCAGCAGCGCAGGGAACACCGGGGAGCTGTTTTTT
J gene: TRBJ1-5; V gene: TRBV28; clone size: NA; D gene: NA; CDR3 protein: CASSTKNRDSWQPQHF; CDR3 DNA: TGTGCCAGCAGTACCAAGAACAGGGATTCATGGCAGCCCCAGCATTTT
J gene: TRBJ2-7; V gene: TRBV27; clone size: NA; D gene: TRBD1; CDR3 protein: CASRTLESGTGFYEQYF; CDR3 DNA: TGTGCCAGCAGGACTCTTGAATCCGGGACAGGGTTCTACGAGCAGTACTTC
J gene: TRBJ2-7; V gene: TRBV7-2; clone size: NA; D gene: TRBD2; CDR3 protein: CATRTSGAHEQYF; CDR3 DNA: TGTGCCACCAGGACTAGCGGGGCCCACGAGCAGTACTTC
J gene: TRBJ2-5; V gene: TRBV4-3; clone size: NA; D gene: TRBD2; CDR3 protein: CASSASGTSGEETQYF; CDR3 DNA: TGCGCCAGCAGCGCCTCCGGAACTAGCGGGGAAGAGACCCAGTACTTC
J gene: TRBJ1-5; V gene: TRBV7-9; clone size: NA; D gene: TRBD1; CDR3 protein: CASSSGQGDQPQHF; CDR3 DNA: TGTGCCAGCAGCTCAGGACAGGGGGATCAGCCCCAGCATTTT
J gene: TRBJ2-7; V gene: TRBV6-5; clone size: NA; D gene: NA; CDR3 protein: CASSYSTPYEQYF; CDR3 DNA: TGTGCCAGCAGTTACTCGACCCCTTACGAGCAGTACTTC
J gene: TRBJ2-4; V gene: TRBV29-1; clone size: few; D gene: NA; CDR3 protein: CSVEEIAKNIQYF; CDR3 DNA: TGCAGCGTTGAAGAGATAGCCAAAAACATTCAGTACTTC
J gene: TRBJ2-3; V gene: TRBV6-5; clone size: few; D gene: TRBD1; CDR3 protein: CASTAGTGGIPQYF; CDR3 DNA: TGTGCCAGCACCGCCGGGACAGGGGGAATCCCGCAGTATTTT
J gene: TRBJ2-7; V gene: TRBV7-2; clone size: NA; D gene: NA; CDR3 protein: CASSASYEQYF; CDR3 DNA: TGTGCCAGCAGCGCCTCCTACGAGCAGTACTTC
J gene: TRBJ2-7; V gene: TRBV27; clone size: NA; D gene: NA; CDR3 protein: CASSPEATYEQYF; CDR3 DNA: TGTGCCAGCAGCCCAGAAGCAACCTACGAGCAGTACTTC
J gene: TRBJ1-4; V gene: TRBV6-1; clone size: NA; D gene: TRBD1; CDR3 protein: CASSQGEDRGHKLFF; CDR3 DNA: TGTGCCAGCAGTCAAGGGGAGGACAGGGGGCATAAACTGTTTTTT
J gene: TRBJ2-1; V gene: TRBV2; clone size: NA; D gene: TRBD1; CDR3 protein: CASSERGPPYNEQFF; CDR3 DNA: TGTGCCAGCAGTGAAAGGGGGCCGCCCTACAATGAGCAGTTCTTC
J gene: TRBJ2-3; V gene: TRBV25-1; clone size: NA; D gene: TRBD1; CDR3 protein: CASSEYPGTGNKEDTQYF; CDR3 DNA: TGTGCCAGCAGTGAATACCCAGGGACAGGGAATAAGGAAGATACGCAGTATTTT
J gene: TRBJ2-7; V gene: TRBV29-1; clone size: NA; D gene: NA; CDR3 protein: CSVVEVGPHYEQYF; CDR3 DNA: TGCAGCGTTGTGGAGGTTGGGCCCCACTACGAGCAGTACTTC
J gene: TRBJ1-2; V gene: TRBV7-9; clone size: NA; D gene: NA; CDR3 protein: CASSLGTRANYGYTF; CDR3 DNA: TGTGCCAGCAGCCTAGGGACGAGAGCGAACTATGGCTACACCTTC
J gene: TRBJ2-3; V gene: TRBV6-5; clone size: NA; D gene: TRBD2; CDR3 protein: CASSRLASTDTQYF; CDR3 DNA: TGTGCCAGCAGCAGACTAGCTAGCACAGATACGCAGTATTTT